This T cell receptor beta chain was recovered during a study of CD8 T cells in ankylosing spondylitis. Study results and limitations: The authors reported significant enrichment of disease-linked clones in matched ankylosing spondylitis synovial fluid. Ankylosing spondylitis blood seemed to carry a telltale TCR beta motif made of seven or eight highly homologous variants. Clones that were linked to disease were CD8+ and were relatively rare in peripheral blood.

V was clipped by 8 bases and J by 6 bases, with 15 bases between them. Germline V gene sequence: CDR1 LNHNV, CDR2 YYDKDF (reference sequence). The CDR3 contains 13 residues. Concerning this clonotype: Its specificity is not known.

5'-RACE, quantitative and with molecular barcodes, yielded the TCR beta libraries. TCRdb analysed the 5' RACE reads with MiXCR anew, one entry per CDR3 protein. This repertoire shows about 130,000 distinct CDR3 sequences, under 20% found once; its top ten account for approximately 30%. The chain uses TRBV15 and TRBJ2-3; D may correspond to TRBD1 or TRBD2 (5 bases each). The TCR sequence derives from a male donor with ankylosing spondylitis. The sample comprised blood, either unsorted or a sorted T cell fraction (not recorded which). The CDR3 here is CATRSRGEDTQYF. Here the CDR3 DNA reads TGTGCCACCCGAAGCAGAGGGGAGGATACGCAGTATTTT. The whole variable domain, filled in from reference TRBV15 and TRBJ2-3, reads DAMVIQNPRYQVTQFGKPVTLSCSQTLNHNVMYWYQQKSSQAPKLLFHYYDKDFNNEADTPDNFQSRRPNTSFCFLDIRSPGLGDTAMYLCATRSRGEDTQYFGPGTRLTVL.